These 14 T cell receptor beta chains were sequenced from one sample in a study of OX40 agonist ivuxolimab in advanced cancers. Sequenced by immunoSEQ multiplex PCR; TCRdb stores in-frame clones only, minus some. The sample carries fewer than 35,000 clones, about four fifths recorded once. The sequences come from CD4+ or CD8+ T cells sorted from blood, collected in a trial of the OX40 agonist ivuxolimab. These receptors originate from an adult with an advanced solid tumor such as melanoma, head and neck, liver or kidney cancer.

This clone was counted a single time. The V and J genes are TRBV4-3 and TRBJ1-4; TRBD1 is a possible D gene (5 bases). The CDR3 loop spans 15 amino acids. Trimming took off 0 bases at V and 0 bases at J, with 5 bases between the two ends. CDR1 is LGHNA, CDR2 YSLEER, per germline. The CDR3 region has the DNA TGCGCCAGCAGCCAAGAGACAGCAACTAATGAAAAACTGTTTTTT. It specifies CASSQETATNEKLFF.

This clone was seen only once. The CDR3, as DNA: TGTGCCAGCAGTCTAAGTAGGGGCCGCGTCCGGGGAGATACGCAGTATTTT. Translating it yields CASSLSRGRVRGDTQYF. The chain has TRBV11-2 and TRBJ2-3; either TRBD1 or TRBD2 may fit D (5 bases each). With 6 bases removed from V and 5 bases from J, the gap between germline ends came to 24 bases. The CDR3 spans 17 residues. Germline V gene data show CDR1 as SGHAT and CDR2 as FQNNGV.

V gene TRBV12-2 combines with J gene TRBJ2-4. TRBV12-2 is termed a pseudogene. The CDR3 is 16 amino acids. In DNA, the CDR3 is TGTGCAAGTCGCGAAGACTCACAGTGTAGCAAAAACATTCAGTACTTC. The encoded protein is CASREDSQCSKNIQYF.

The V call is TRBV6-1, the J call TRBJ1-5, with 9 bases fitting TRBD1. CDR3 length equals 15 residues. V trimming: 6 bases; J trimming: 6 bases; junction bases outside the gene matches: 9. CDR1 and CDR2 from the germline V gene are MNHNS and SASEGT. The CDR3 sequence: CASSYGTGTGQPQHF. CDR3 in DNA: TGTGCCAGCAGCTATGGGACAGGGACGGGTCAGCCCCAGCATTTT.

This chain connects TRBV29-1 to TRBJ1-2; the D gene is possibly TRBD1 (6 bases). This CDR3 has 10 amino acids. The germline V and J ends were trimmed by 6 bases and 6 bases, with 8 bases remaining between them. Looked up from germline, CDR1 is SQVTM and CDR2 is ANQGSEA. CDR3 protein: CSVKGDGYTF. The CDR3 DNA reads as TGCAGCGTCAAGGGGGATGGCTACACCTTC.

The rearrangement uses TRBV5-1 and TRBJ1-4; TRBD1 aligns across 7 bases. In germline, CDR1 is SGHRS, CDR2 YFSETQ. CDR3 size: 17 residues. The V gene end was trimmed by 4 bases and the J gene end by 2 bases; junction bases not matched to a gene: 11. This CDR3 is CASSPRQGGITNEKLFF. The CDR3, as DNA: TGCGCCAGCAGCCCCCGACAGGGAGGAATCACTAATGAAAAACTGTTTTTT.

This chain connects TRBV27 to TRBJ1-1; D not resolved. Per germline, CDR1 MNHEY and CDR2 SMNVEV (reference sequence). CDR3 length: 13 residues. Trimming stripped 0 bases from V and 7 bases from J, with 9 bases between. The DNA of the CDR3 is TGTGCCAGCAGTTTATCGGGCAGACTTGAAGCTTTCTTT. This sequence encodes CASSLSGRLEAFF.

This chain joins TRBV5-1 and TRBJ2-6; possibly TRBD2 for D (7 bases). Germline assignment: CDR1 SGHRS and CDR2 YFSETQ. The CDR3 length is 17 residues. Trimming took off 4 bases at V and 3 bases at J, with 17 bases between the two ends. Here the CDR3 reads CASSNGPGGLGANVLTF. CDR3 sequence (DNA): TGCGCCAGCAGCAATGGGCCGGGGGGCCTTGGGGCCAACGTCCTGACTTTC.

The CDR3 spells CASSQPGTGDSPLHF. CDR3 DNA: TGTGCCAGTAGCCAACCCGGGACAGGGGATTCACCCCTCCACTTT. The chain combines TRBV19 with TRBJ1-6; 10 nucleotides align to TRBD1. The CDR3 length is 15 residues. Germline lookup yields CDR1 LNHDA and CDR2 SQIVND (reference sequence). V was pared by 6 bases and J by 8 bases, with 7 bases of the junction left unmatched. Combining the CDR3 with reference TRBV19 and TRBJ1-6 gives the whole variable domain DGGITQSPKYLFRKEGQNVTLSCEQNLNHDAMYWYRQDPGQGLRLIYYSQIVNDFQKGDIAEGYSVSREKKESFPLTVTSAQKNPTAFYLCASSQPGTGDSPLHFGNGTRLTVT.

CDR3 DNA: TGTGCCAGCAGTGCGAGCTCCTACGAGCAGTACTTC. Encoded protein: CASSASSYEQYF. The chain uses TRBV6-5 and TRBJ2-7; unclear D gene. Germline-derived CDR1 and CDR2 are MNHEY and SVGAGI. V dropped 5 bases and J dropped 0 bases, with 5 bases sitting between them. This CDR3 has 12 amino acids.

The chain has TRBV10-3 and TRBJ2-5, with a possible D match to TRBD2 (5 bases). The J call is doubtful: the DNA matches TRBJ2-7 better. This CDR3 region has 15 residues. Germline CDR1 is ENHRY and CDR2 is SYGVKD. The CDR3 spells CAISDPDGGSYEQYF. The CDR3 DNA sequence: TGTGCCATCAGTGATCCGGACGGAGGCTCCTACGAGCAGTACTTC.

The chain uses TRBV30 and TRBJ2-6; D is undetermined. The CDR3 is made up of 14 amino acids. V lost 2 bases, J lost 1 base, and 6 bases lay in between. CDR1 and CDR2 from the germline V gene are GTSNPN and SVGIG (reference sequence). The CDR3 here is CAWSLQSGANVLTF. CDR3 sequence (DNA): TGTGCCTGGAGTCTTCAATCTGGGGCCAACGTCCTGACTTTC.

The V gene is TRBV2, the J gene TRBJ2-3; D may be TRBD2 (6 bases). This CDR3 has 12 amino acids. The germline V and J ends were trimmed by 6 bases and 14 bases, with 18 bases remaining between them. Germline values: CDR1 SNHLY, CDR2 FYNNEI. CDR3 sequence: CASSRGGASRYF. The CDR3 DNA is TGTGCCAGCAGCCGGGGAGGAGCGAGTAGGTATTTT.

The chain is built from TRBV5-6 and TRBJ1-2; the D is unclear. CDR1 is SGHDT and CDR2 is YYEEEE in the germline V gene. Trimming pared 0 bases from V and 1 base from J, leaving 4 bases between. The CDR3 consists of 13 residues. CDR3 amino acids: CASSLANNYGYTF. DNA of the CDR3: TGTGCCAGCAGCTTGGCGAATAACTATGGCTACACCTTC.